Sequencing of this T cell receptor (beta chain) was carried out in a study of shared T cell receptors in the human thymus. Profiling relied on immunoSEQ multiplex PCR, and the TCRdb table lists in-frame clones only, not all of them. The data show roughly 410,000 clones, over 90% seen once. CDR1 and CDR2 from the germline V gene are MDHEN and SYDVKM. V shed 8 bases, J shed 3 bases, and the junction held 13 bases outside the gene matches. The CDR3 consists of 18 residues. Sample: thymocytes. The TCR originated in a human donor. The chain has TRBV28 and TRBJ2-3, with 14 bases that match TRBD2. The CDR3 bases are TGTGCCAGCGGTAAGACTAGCGGGAGGGCCCCTGGTACAGATACGCAGTATTTT. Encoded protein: CASGKTSGRAPGTDTQYF.